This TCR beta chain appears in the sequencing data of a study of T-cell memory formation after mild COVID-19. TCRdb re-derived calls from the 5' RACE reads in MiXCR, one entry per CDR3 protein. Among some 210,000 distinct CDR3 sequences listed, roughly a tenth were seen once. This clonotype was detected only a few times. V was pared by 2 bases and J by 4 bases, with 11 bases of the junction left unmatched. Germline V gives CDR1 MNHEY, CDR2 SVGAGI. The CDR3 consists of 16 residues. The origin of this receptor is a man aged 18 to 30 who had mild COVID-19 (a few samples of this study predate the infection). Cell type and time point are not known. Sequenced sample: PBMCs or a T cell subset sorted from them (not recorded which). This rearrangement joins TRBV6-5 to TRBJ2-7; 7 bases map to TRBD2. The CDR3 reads CASSYGGPREGYEQYV. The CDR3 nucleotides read TGTGCCAGCAGTTACGGAGGCCCCAGGGAGGGTTACGAGCAGTACGTC.